This T cell receptor beta chain was identified during a study of Graves' ophthalmopathy and Graves' hyperthyroidism. CDR1 is SEHNR, CDR2 FQNEAQ, per germline (reference sequence). J was trimmed by 5 bases and V by 5 bases; bases with no gene match: 9. There are 16 residues in the CDR3. RNA transcripts yielded amplified TCR beta CDR3 regions. An opening RT-PCR round employed HTBI primers and preceded a second-round multiplex PCR. One entry per CDR3 protein, called by TCRdb with MiXCR from the multiplex PCR reads. Here the sample spans hundreds of thousands of distinct CDR3 sequences, under 50% being singletons.

Sequencing was done on a sample of peripheral blood. The receptor was isolated from an adult man with Graves' ophthalmopathy. The rearrangement uses TRBV7-9 and TRBJ2-5; the match to TRBD2 covers 12 bases. The CDR3 reads CASSGLAGLRGETQYF. The CDR3 DNA reads as TGTGCCAGCAGCGGACTAGCGGGACTACGGGGGGAGACCCAGTACTTC.